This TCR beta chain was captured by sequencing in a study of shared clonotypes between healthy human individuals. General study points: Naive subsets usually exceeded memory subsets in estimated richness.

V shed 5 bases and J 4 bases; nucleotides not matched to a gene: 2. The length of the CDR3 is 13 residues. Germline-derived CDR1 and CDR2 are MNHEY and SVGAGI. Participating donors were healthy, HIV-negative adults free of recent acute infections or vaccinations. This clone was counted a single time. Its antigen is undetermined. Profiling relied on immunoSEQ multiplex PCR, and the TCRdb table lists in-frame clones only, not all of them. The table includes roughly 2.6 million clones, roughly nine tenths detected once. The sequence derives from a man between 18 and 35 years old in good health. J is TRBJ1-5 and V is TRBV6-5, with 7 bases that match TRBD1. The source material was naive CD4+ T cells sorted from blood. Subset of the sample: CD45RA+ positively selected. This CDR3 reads CASSPQGNQPQHF. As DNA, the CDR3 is TGTGCCAGCAGTCCACAGGGGAATCAGCCCCAGCATTTT.